This T cell receptor (beta chain) was obtained from a study of OX40 agonist ivuxolimab in advanced cancers. Overall study context: Partial responses were observed in three patients, of whom one had hepatocellular carcinoma and two had cutaneous melanoma. Study results and caveats: Among T cells, CD8+ cells averaged more expanded clones than CD4+ cells. Both blood CD4+ and CD8+ T cells showed clonal growth by week 6 at 0.1 to 3.0 mg/kg.

This table comes from immunoSEQ multiplex PCR, and its TCRdb copy is limited to in-frame clones, with some not included. The repertoire includes around 35,000 clones, 78% of them detected once, and 20% to 25% sits in the top ten. CDR1 is SGDLS, CDR2 YYNGEE, per germline. The CDR3 is made up of 15 amino acids. V dropped 0 bases and J dropped 4 bases, with 11 bases sitting between them. As for this clone: Its antigen is currently unknown.

Autoimmune disease history or systemic immunosuppression meant exclusion. The input for sequencing was CD4+ or CD8+ T cells sorted from blood, taken in a trial of the OX40 agonist ivuxolimab. The receptor comes from an adult with an advanced solid tumor such as melanoma, head and neck, liver or kidney cancer. The chain couples TRBV9 to TRBJ2-1; D is unresolved. The CDR3 here is CASSVVESGYNEQFF. In DNA form, the CDR3 reads TGTGCCAGCAGCGTAGTTGAGTCCGGATACAATGAGCAGTTCTTC.